Presented here are 30 T cell receptor beta chains from one specimen sequenced in a study of blood T cell repertoires in COVID-19. TCRdb's table, derived via immunoSEQ multiplex PCR, lists solely in-frame clones and lacks some. In the table there are 55,000 to 70,000 clones, 78% of which are singletons. The sequencing input was peripheral blood. These receptors were collected from a human donor in a cohort sampled during active COVID-19.

The rearrangement links TRBV19 to TRBJ2-4, with 9 bases that match TRBD1. The CDR3 contains 14 residues. The V segment lost 4 bases and the J segment 12 bases; nucleotides outside the gene matches: 10. Germline V gene sequence: CDR1 LNHDA, CDR2 SQIVND (reference sequence). CDR3 coding DNA: TGTGCCAGTAGTAAACGGACAGGGGCCTCGTATCAGTACTTC. Protein product: CASSKRTGASYQYF.

This chain uses TRBV29-1 with TRBJ2-7, with 9 bases aligning to TRBD2. CDR1 and CDR2 (germline): SQVTM, ANQGSEA. V was clipped by 4 bases and J by 0 bases; unmatched bases: 4. The length of the CDR3 is 14 residues. The chain's CDR3 is CSVGVSGSSYEQYF. The CDR3 nucleotides are TGCAGCGTTGGGGTTAGCGGGAGCTCCTACGAGCAGTACTTC.

The rearrangement links TRBV6-1 to TRBJ2-7; a possible D gene is TRBD1 (5 bases). Trimming stripped 0 bases from V and 6 bases from J, with 15 bases between. Germline CDR1 is MNHNS and CDR2 is SASEGT. This CDR3 region has 15 residues. CDR3 loop: CASSEAHQGLGEQYF. The CDR3 DNA is TGTGCCAGCAGTGAAGCGCATCAGGGTTTGGGCGAGCAGTACTTC.

The J gene is TRBJ2-5, the V gene TRBV6-5, with a tentative D call TRBD1 (5 bases). There are 14 residues in the CDR3. V lost 1 base and J 1 base, leaving 7 bases between the germline ends. Germline CDR1 and CDR2: MNHEY and SVGAGI. CDR3 in DNA: TGTGCCAGCAGTTACTTAGACAGCCAAGAGACCCAGTACTTC. Protein sequence: CASSYLDSQETQYF.

The chain couples TRBV5-5 to TRBJ1-6; no definite D call. The germline CDR1 and CDR2 sequences are SGHKS and YYEKEE (reference sequence). V was pared by 4 bases and J by 7 bases, with 18 bases between. The CDR3 is made up of 16 amino acids. The chain's CDR3 is CASSVTGSQGNSPLHF. The CDR3 region has the DNA TGTGCCAGCAGCGTAACCGGGAGTCAAGGCAATTCACCCCTCCACTTT. Full variable domain (missing parts from reference TRBV5-5 and TRBJ1-6): DAGVTQSPTHLIKTRGQQVTLRCSPISGHKSVSWYQQVLGQGPQFIFQYYEKEERGRGNFPDRFSARQFPNYSSELNVNALLLGDSALYLCASSVTGSQGNSPLHFGNGTRLTVT.

The gene calls are TRBV2 and TRBJ1-4; 7 bases map to TRBD1. The CDR3 covers 15 residues. After removal of 6 bases from V and 8 bases from J, the junction contained 12 bases not matched to a gene. Germline-derived CDR1 and CDR2 are SNHLY and FYNNEI. Here the CDR3 DNA reads TGTGCCAGCAGGCAACAGGGGCGCGGGGGGGAAAAACTGTTTTTT. Its translation is CASRQQGRGGEKLFF.

The chain couples TRBV5-1 to TRBJ1-1, with TRBD1 as a possible D gene (5 bases). CDR3 length: 13 residues. Trimming left V 10 bases short and J 3 bases short, with 16 bases between. Per germline, CDR1 SGHRS and CDR2 YFSETQ. The CDR3 bases are TGCGCCTCCCAAGGGGTTTATGACACTGAAGCTTTCTTT. It specifies CASQGVYDTEAFF. Supplemented by reference TRBV5-1 and TRBJ1-1, the full variable domain reads KAGVTQTPRYLIKTRGQQVTLSCSPISGHRSVSWYQQTPGQGLQFLFEYFSETQRNKGNFPGRFSGRQFSNSRSEMNVSTLELGDSALYLCASQGVYDTEAFFGQGTRLTVV.

This sequence joins TRBV19 and TRBJ1-2, with 7 nucleotides matching TRBD1. V was clipped by 5 bases and J by 8 bases; unmatched bases: 17. Germline values: CDR1 LNHDA, CDR2 SQIVND (reference sequence). The CDR3 is 16 amino acids. CDR3 sequence: CASSPQHSTGILGYTF. The CDR3 region has the DNA TGTGCCAGTAGTCCTCAGCACTCGACAGGGATCCTCGGCTACACCTTC.

CDR3 coding DNA: TGCAGCGTCGCCGGGACAGGGGAGAGTTCTAACTATGGCTACACCTTC. Protein sequence: CSVAGTGESSNYGYTF. The chain couples TRBV29-1 to TRBJ1-2, with 10 nucleotides matching TRBD1. The CDR3 is 16 residues long. Unmatched junction bases numbered 10, after V lost 6 bases and J lost 0 bases. Germline V gene data show CDR1 as SQVTM and CDR2 as ANQGSEA.

The chain is built from TRBV7-9 and TRBJ1-1; D is perhaps TRBD1 (5 bases). From germline, CDR1 is SEHNR and CDR2 FQNEAQ (reference sequence). V was clipped by 5 bases and J by 1 base, with 11 bases between them. The CDR3 has 14 amino acids. The CDR3 loop is CASSPRTPNTEAFF. CDR3 DNA: TGTGCCAGCAGCCCCCGGACACCGAACACTGAAGCTTTCTTT.

This clone was counted at least ten times. The chain couples TRBV28 to TRBJ2-1, with D tentatively TRBD2 (5 bases). The germline V gene encodes CDR1 MDHEN and CDR2 SYDVKM. This CDR3 region has 18 residues. The V end was cut by 3 bases, the J end by 0 bases, with 18 bases between. The CDR3 DNA reads as TGTGCCAGCAGTTTTCCCTCGGGGAGAGAAGTCTCCTACAATGAGCAGTTCTTC. Protein product: CASSFPSGREVSYNEQFF.

The rearrangement joins TRBV3-1 (or the pseudogene TRBV3-2) to TRBJ2-7, with D possibly TRBD1 on 6 matching bases. V was shortened by 4 bases and J by 2 bases, with 12 bases between the two germline ends. CDR3 length: 14 residues. Germline CDR1 is LGHDT and CDR2 is YNNKEL (reference sequence). The CDR3: CASSLWTVTYEQYF. The CDR3 DNA reads as TGTGCCAGCAGCCTTTGGACAGTCACCTACGAGCAGTACTTC.

The V gene is TRBV11-2, the J gene TRBJ2-7; 8 nucleotides agree with TRBD2. V was clipped by 3 bases and J by 7 bases; unmatched bases: 8. The CDR3 is 14 residues long. CDR1 SGHAT and CDR2 FQNNGV come from the germline V gene. The CDR3 is CASSFSGVLGEQYF. The CDR3 coding sequence is TGTGCCAGCAGCTTTAGCGGGGTGCTAGGGGAGCAGTACTTC.

J is TRBJ1-6 and V is TRBV6-5; 7 nucleotides agree with TRBD1. Germline CDR1 MNHEY, CDR2 SVGAGI. V trimming: 6 bases; J trimming: 3 bases; junction bases outside the gene matches: 5. The CDR3 covers 15 residues. The CDR3 spells CASRRGDSYNSPLHF. The DNA for the CDR3 is TGTGCCAGCAGACGTGGGGACAGCTATAATTCACCCCTCCACTTT.

The V gene is TRBV12-3 or TRBV12-4, the J gene TRBJ2-1; D not resolved. The length of the CDR3 is 13 residues. The V gene lost 8 bases and the J gene lost 8 bases, with 16 bases spanning the gap. The CDR3 loop reads CASRPLLRDEQFF. The CDR3 bases are TGTGCCAGCCGCCCCCTTTTGCGCGATGAGCAGTTCTTC.

The rearrangement joins TRBV5-1 to TRBJ1-1, with 9 bases fitting TRBD1. V dropped 4 bases and J dropped 4; count of bases not matched to a gene: 11. The CDR3 is 16 amino acids. From germline, CDR1 is SGHRS and CDR2 YFSETQ. CDR3 coding DNA: TGCGCCAGCAGCAGAACGGACAGGGGAGGTTCCACTGAAGCTTTCTTT. Its protein is CASSRTDRGGSTEAFF. Combining the CDR3 with reference TRBV5-1 and TRBJ1-1 gives the whole variable domain KAGVTQTPRYLIKTRGQQVTLSCSPISGHRSVSWYQQTPGQGLQFLFEYFSETQRNKGNFPGRFSGRQFSNSRSEMNVSTLELGDSALYLCASSRTDRGGSTEAFFGQGTRLTVV.

V and J are TRBV5-1 and TRBJ2-7; D might be TRBD2 (6 bases). The length of the CDR3 is 13 residues. Per germline, CDR1 SGHRS and CDR2 YFSETQ. The V end was cut by 0 bases, the J end by 3 bases, with 7 bases between. The CDR3 here is CASSLASVYEQYF. DNA of the CDR3: TGCGCCAGCAGCTTGGCTAGCGTCTACGAGCAGTACTTC.

V usage is TRBV18 and J usage is TRBJ2-7, with D possibly matching TRBD2 (5 bases). This CDR3 region has 15 residues. V was trimmed by 5 bases and J by 8 bases, leaving 22 bases between them. The germline CDR1 and CDR2 sequences are KGHSH and LQKENI. CDR3 nucleotides: TGTGCCAGCTCAGATCGGGCAACTGGCTCTAGCAAGCAGTACTTC. This sequence encodes CASSDRATGSSKQYF.

The chain employs TRBV3-1 (or the pseudogene TRBV3-2) and TRBJ2-7; D is unresolved. The CDR3 loop spans 12 amino acids. Trimming pared 1 base from V and 6 bases from J, leaving 7 bases between. Germline CDR1 reads LGHDT; CDR2 reads YNNKEL (reference sequence). The CDR3 protein is CASSQGVTEQYF. CDR3 nucleotide sequence: TGTGCCAGCAGCCAAGGAGTTACCGAGCAGTACTTC.

This clone appeared a single time. CDR3 residues: CSVVSQVEQYF. CDR3 in DNA: TGCAGCGTTGTATCGCAGGTAGAGCAGTACTTC. The genes are TRBV29-1 and TRBJ2-7, with no clear D. This CDR3 is built from 11 residues. Between the trimmed V and J ends, which lost 4 bases and 7 bases, there was a span of 11 bases. CDR1 SQVTM and CDR2 ANQGSEA come from the germline V gene.

The chain recombines TRBV2 with TRBJ1-1; D is ambiguous. CDR1 SNHLY and CDR2 FYNNEI come from the germline V gene. This CDR3 has 14 amino acids. V lost 6 bases and J lost 1, with 12 bases in between. CDR3 protein: CASSAGIRNTEAFF. As DNA, the CDR3 is TGTGCCAGCAGCGCGGGAATTCGGAACACTGAAGCTTTCTTT.

Only one count was recorded for this clone. The CDR3 reads CASSSSPTGGQETQYF. The CDR3 nucleotides read TGTGCCAGCAGCTCTTCCCCTACAGGGGGGCAAGAGACCCAGTACTTC. This rearrangement joins TRBV7-2 to TRBJ2-5, with 8 bases that match TRBD1. The CDR3 has 16 amino acids. The germline CDR1 and CDR2 sequences are SGHTA and FQGNSA. Unmatched junction bases numbered 9, after V lost 4 bases and J lost 2 bases. Using reference TRBV7-2 and TRBJ2-5 for the parts outside the CDR3, the full variable domain is GAGVSQSPSNKVTEKGKDVELRCDPISGHTALYWYRQSLGQGLEFLIYFQGNSAPDKSGLPSDRFSAERTGGSVSTLTIQRTQQEDSAVYLCASSSSPTGGQETQYFGPGTRLLVL.

The count of this clone is one. The genes are TRBV29-1 and TRBJ1-1; D ambiguous. V lost 4 bases, J lost 2 bases, and 8 bases lay in between. The length of the CDR3 is 12 residues. The germline gives CDR1 SQVTM, CDR2 ANQGSEA. The CDR3 spells CSVVFRNTEAFF. DNA for the CDR3: TGCAGCGTTGTATTTAGAAACACTGAAGCTTTCTTT. The full variable domain, its missing parts supplied by reference TRBV29-1 and TRBJ1-1, is SAVISQKPSRDICQRGTSLTIQCQVDSQVTMMFWYRQQPGQSLTLIATANQGSEATYESGFVIDKFPISRPNLTFSTLTVSNMSPEDSSIYLCSVVFRNTEAFFGQGTRLTVV.

This clone is judged medium-sized. Other DNA sequences in this specimen translate into the identical CDR3. This chain uses TRBV28 with TRBJ2-7; D unclear. Trimming removed 6 bases from V and 3 bases from J, with 9 bases in between. The CDR3 has 12 amino acids. CDR1 is MDHEN, CDR2 SYDVKM, per germline. The CDR3 spells CASSPDNYEQYF. The DNA of the CDR3 is TGTGCCAGCAGCCCTGACAACTACGAGCAGTACTTC.

In its sample, this clone was seen a few times. The chain is built from TRBV19 and TRBJ1-1; 10 bases align to TRBD1. Trimming cost V 6 bases and J 3 bases; bases outside gene matches: 4. The CDR3 length is 14 residues. CDR1 LNHDA and CDR2 SQIVND come from the germline V gene (reference sequence). The CDR3 nucleotides read TGTGCCAGTAGAGGGACAGGGGACGACACTGAAGCTTTCTTT. The encoded protein is CASRGTGDDTEAFF.

The chain employs TRBV28 and TRBJ2-1, with D maybe TRBD2 (7 bases). The length of the CDR3 is 15 residues. V lost 6 bases to trimming and J lost 9 bases, with 21 bases between them. Per the germline V gene, CDR1 is MDHEN and CDR2 is SYDVKM. The DNA of the CDR3 is TGTGCCAGCAGGTCGGGACAACCTGGGACTATTGAGCAGTTCTTC. It codes for CASRSGQPGTIEQFF.

This chain links TRBV15 with TRBJ2-7; D is perhaps TRBD2 (6 bases). The CDR3 spans 15 residues. CDR1 is LNHNV, CDR2 YYDKDF, per germline (reference sequence). The V end was cut by 0 bases, the J end by 9 bases, with 18 bases between. In DNA, the CDR3 is TGTGCCACCAGCAGAGATCCCCCCGGGGCGCGGGGGCAGTACTTC. Translation: CATSRDPPGARGQYF.

The CDR3 DNA follows: TGCGCCAGCAGCTTGACTTCGTCCTACGAGCAGTACTTC. Translation gives CASSLTSSYEQYF. This rearrangement joins TRBV5-1 to TRBJ2-7; D unresolved. Per the germline V gene, CDR1 is SGHRS and CDR2 is YFSETQ. The CDR3 has 13 amino acids. Trimming left V 1 base short and J 1 base short, with 6 bases between. The whole variable domain, filled in from reference TRBV5-1 and TRBJ2-7, reads KAGVTQTPRYLIKTRGQQVTLSCSPISGHRSVSWYQQTPGQGLQFLFEYFSETQRNKGNFPGRFSGRQFSNSRSEMNVSTLELGDSALYLCASSLTSSYEQYFGPGTRLTVT.

This chain connects TRBV24-1 to TRBJ1-1; D possibly corresponds to TRBD1 (5 bases). CDR3 length equals 14 residues. The germline V gene encodes CDR1 KGHDR and CDR2 SFDVKD. V was cut by 7 bases and J by 1 base, with 12 bases left in between. CDR3 loop: CATRSREANTEAFF. For the CDR3, the DNA is TGTGCCACCAGGAGCAGGGAGGCGAACACTGAAGCTTTCTTT.

The rearrangement uses TRBV6-2 or TRBV6-3 and TRBJ1-1; D gene ambiguous. The CDR3 is 12 residues long. Trimming removed 0 bases from V and 6 bases from J, with 5 bases in between. Germline lookup yields CDR1 MNHEY and CDR2 SVGEGT. CDR3 sequence (DNA): TGTGCCAGCAGTTACTCCCCGGCTGAAGCTTTCTTT. Translating it yields CASSYSPAEAFF.